What follows describes a single T cell receptor beta chain. The data are from a study of patients and donors after allogeneic stem cell transplantation. Each CDR3 protein gets one entry after TCRdb re-called the RT-PCR reads with MiXCR. In the table there are about 960,000 distinct CDR3 sequences, around 17% of which are singletons. Looked up from germline, CDR1 is DFQATT and CDR2 is SNEGSKA (reference sequence). V was clipped by 0 bases and J by 5 bases, with 10 bases between them. This CDR3 has 13 residues. The chain combines TRBV20-1 with TRBJ1-1, with D possibly matching TRBD1 (6 bases). The clonotype comes from a human donor who was either an allogeneic HSCT recipient or a stem cell or donor lymphocyte infusion donor (not recorded which). It is not recorded whose cells these are; they may come from a transplant donor. The sequencing input was blood, either unsorted or a sorted T cell fraction (not recorded which). The CDR3 nucleotides are TGCAGTGCTAGAGATCAGGGGCGTACTGAAGCTTTCTTT. Protein product: CSARDQGRTEAFF.